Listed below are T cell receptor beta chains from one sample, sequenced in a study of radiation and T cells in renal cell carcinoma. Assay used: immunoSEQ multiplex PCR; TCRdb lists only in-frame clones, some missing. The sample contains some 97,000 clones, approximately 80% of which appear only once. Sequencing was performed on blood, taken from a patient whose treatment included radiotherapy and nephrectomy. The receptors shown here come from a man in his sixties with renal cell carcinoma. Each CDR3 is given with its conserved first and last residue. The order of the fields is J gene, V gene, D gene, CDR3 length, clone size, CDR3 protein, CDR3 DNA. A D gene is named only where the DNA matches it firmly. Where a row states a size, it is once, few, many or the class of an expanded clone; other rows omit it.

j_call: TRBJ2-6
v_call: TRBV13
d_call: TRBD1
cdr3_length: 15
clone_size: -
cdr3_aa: CASSEGAYGANVLTF
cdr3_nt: TGTGCCAGCAGTGAGGGGGCCTATGGGGCCAACGTCCTGACTTTC

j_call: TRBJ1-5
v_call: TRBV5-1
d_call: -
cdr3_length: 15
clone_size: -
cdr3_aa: CASSLRGLPNQPQHF
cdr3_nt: TGCGCCAGCAGCTTGCGAGGGCTCCCCAATCAGCCCCAGCATTTT

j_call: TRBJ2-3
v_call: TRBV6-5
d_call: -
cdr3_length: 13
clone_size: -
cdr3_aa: CASSYLTSDTQYF
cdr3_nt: TGTGCCAGCAGTTACCTTACGTCAGATACGCAGTATTTT

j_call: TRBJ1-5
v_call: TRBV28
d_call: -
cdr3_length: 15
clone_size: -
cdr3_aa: CASSLGGSGNQPQHF
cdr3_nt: TGTGCCAGCAGTTTAGGGGGCTCAGGCAATCAGCCCCAGCATTTT

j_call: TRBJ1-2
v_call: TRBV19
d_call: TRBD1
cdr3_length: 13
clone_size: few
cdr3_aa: CATRDSFNYGYTF
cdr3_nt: TGTGCCACCAGGGACAGTTTCAACTATGGCTACACCTTC

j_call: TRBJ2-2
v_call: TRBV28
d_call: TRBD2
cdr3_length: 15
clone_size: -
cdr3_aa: CASTLLAGSTGELFF
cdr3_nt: TGTGCCAGCACCCTCCTAGCGGGAAGCACCGGGGAGCTGTTTTTT

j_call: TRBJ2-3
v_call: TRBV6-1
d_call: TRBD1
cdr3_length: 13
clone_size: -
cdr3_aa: CASSGQGAGTQYF
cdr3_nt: TGTGCCAGCAGTGGTCAGGGGGCGGGTACGCAGTATTTT

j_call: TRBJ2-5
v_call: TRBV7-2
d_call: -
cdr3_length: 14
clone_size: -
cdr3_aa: CASSNQRGIETQYF
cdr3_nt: TGTGCCAGCAGCAACCAAAGGGGAATAGAGACCCAGTACTTC

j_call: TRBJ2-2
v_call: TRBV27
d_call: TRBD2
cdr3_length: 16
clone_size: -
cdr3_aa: CASSFRVGGPPGELFF
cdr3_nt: TGTGCCAGCAGTTTTCGCGTGGGAGGGCCGCCCGGGGAGCTGTTTTTT

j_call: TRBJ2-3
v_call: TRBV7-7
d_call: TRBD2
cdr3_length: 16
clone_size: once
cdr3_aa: CASSETLAGGADTQYF
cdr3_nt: TGTGCCAGCAGCGAAACCCTAGCGGGAGGCGCAGATACGCAGTATTTT

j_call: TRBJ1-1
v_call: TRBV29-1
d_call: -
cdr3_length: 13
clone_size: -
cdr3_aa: CSVEGQRDTEAFF
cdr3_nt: TGCAGCGTTGAAGGGCAGAGAGACACTGAAGCTTTCTTT

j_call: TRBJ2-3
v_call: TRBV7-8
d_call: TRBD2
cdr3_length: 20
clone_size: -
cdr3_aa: CASSLSGLAGLTFSPDTQYF
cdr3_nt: TGTGCCAGCAGCTTATCAGGGCTAGCGGGCCTCACCTTTTCTCCAGATACGCAGTATTTT

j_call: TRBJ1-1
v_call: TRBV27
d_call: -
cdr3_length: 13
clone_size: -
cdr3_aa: CASRAGRNTEAFF
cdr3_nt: TGTGCCAGCAGAGCGGGCCGGAACACTGAAGCTTTCTTT

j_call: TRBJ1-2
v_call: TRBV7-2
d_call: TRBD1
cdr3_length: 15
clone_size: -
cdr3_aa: CASSIQTEGAWGYTF
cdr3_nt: TGTGCCAGCAGCATCCAGACGGAGGGGGCGTGGGGCTACACCTTC

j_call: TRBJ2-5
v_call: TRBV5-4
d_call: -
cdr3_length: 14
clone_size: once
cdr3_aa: CASSPDPKGETQYF
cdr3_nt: TGTGCCAGCAGCCCGGACCCAAAAGGAGAGACCCAGTACTTC

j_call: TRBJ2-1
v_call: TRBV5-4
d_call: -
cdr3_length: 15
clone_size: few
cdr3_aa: CASSLTAQEGNEQFF
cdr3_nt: TGTGCCAGCAGCTTGACAGCCCAAGAAGGAAATGAGCAGTTCTTC

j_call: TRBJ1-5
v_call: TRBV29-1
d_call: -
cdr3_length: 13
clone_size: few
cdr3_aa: CSVGMGGNQPQHF
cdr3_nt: TGCAGCGTTGGAATGGGGGGCAATCAGCCCCAGCATTTT

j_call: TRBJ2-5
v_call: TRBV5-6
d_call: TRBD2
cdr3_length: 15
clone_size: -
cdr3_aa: CASSFLAGRQETQYF
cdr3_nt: TGTGCCAGCAGCTTTCTAGCGGGCAGGCAAGAGACCCAGTACTTC

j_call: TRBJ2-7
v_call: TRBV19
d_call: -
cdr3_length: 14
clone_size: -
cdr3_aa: CASSIGQGGGEQYF
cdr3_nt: TGTGCCAGTAGTATAGGCCAGGGAGGAGGGGAGCAGTACTTC

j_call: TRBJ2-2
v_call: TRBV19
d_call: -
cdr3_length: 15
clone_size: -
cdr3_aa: CASSPSGLGSGELFF
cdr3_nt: TGTGCCAGTAGTCCCAGCGGGTTAGGGTCCGGGGAGCTGTTTTTT

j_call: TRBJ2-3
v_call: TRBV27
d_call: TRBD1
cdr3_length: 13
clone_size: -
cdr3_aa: CASRLSGGDTQYF
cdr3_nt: TGTGCCAGCAGATTATCAGGGGGAGATACGCAGTATTTT

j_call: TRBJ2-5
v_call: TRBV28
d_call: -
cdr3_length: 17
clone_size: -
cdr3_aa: CASSLRPLIATGETQYF
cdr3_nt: TGTGCCAGCAGTTTACGGCCTCTAATCGCCACCGGGGAGACCCAGTACTTC

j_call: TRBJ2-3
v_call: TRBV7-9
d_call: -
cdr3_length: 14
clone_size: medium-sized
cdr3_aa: CASSLGTASYTQYF
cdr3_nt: TGTGCCAGCAGCTTAGGGACTGCTTCGTATACGCAGTATTTT

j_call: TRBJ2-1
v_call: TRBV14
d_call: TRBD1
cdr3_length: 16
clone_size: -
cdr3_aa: CASSQERDRGYNEQFF
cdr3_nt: TGTGCCAGCAGCCAAGAACGGGACAGGGGCTACAATGAGCAGTTCTTC

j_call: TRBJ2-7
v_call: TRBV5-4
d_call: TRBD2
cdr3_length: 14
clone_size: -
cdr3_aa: CASSFGTSSYEQYF
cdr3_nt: TGTGCCAGCAGCTTCGGGACTAGCTCCTACGAGCAGTACTTC

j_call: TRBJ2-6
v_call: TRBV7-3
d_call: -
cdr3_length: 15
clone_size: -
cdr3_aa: CASSPYSAGANVLTF
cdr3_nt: TGTGCCAGCAGCCCATACAGTGCTGGGGCCAACGTCCTGACTTTC

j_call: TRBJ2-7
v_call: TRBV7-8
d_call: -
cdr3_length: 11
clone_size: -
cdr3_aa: CASSPAYEQYF
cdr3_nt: TGTGCCAGCAGCCCCGCCTACGAGCAGTACTTC

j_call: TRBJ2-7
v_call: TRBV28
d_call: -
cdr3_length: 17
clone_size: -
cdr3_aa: CASSLITAYDPSYEQYF
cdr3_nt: TGTGCCAGCAGTTTAATAACAGCCTACGACCCATCCTACGAGCAGTACTTC

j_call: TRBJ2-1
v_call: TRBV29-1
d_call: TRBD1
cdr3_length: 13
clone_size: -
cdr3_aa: CSVRTGGYNEQFF
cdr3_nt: TGCAGCGTTCGAACAGGGGGCTACAATGAGCAGTTCTTC

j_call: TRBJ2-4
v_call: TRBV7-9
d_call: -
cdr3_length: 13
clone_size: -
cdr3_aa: CASSLAQGDIQYF
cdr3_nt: TGTGCCAGCAGCTTAGCCCAAGGGGACATTCAGTACTTC

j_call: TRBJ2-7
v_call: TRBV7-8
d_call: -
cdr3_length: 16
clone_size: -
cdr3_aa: CASSPFSSSEAYEQYF
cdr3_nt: TGTGCCAGCAGCCCCTTTTCTAGTAGCGAAGCCTACGAGCAGTACTTC

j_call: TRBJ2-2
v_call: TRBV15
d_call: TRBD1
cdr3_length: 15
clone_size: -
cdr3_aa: CATSADRVGSGELFF
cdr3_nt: TGTGCCACCAGCGCGGACAGGGTGGGATCCGGGGAGCTGTTTTTT

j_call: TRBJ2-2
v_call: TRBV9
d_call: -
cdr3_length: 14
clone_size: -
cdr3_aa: CASSVVSNTGELFF
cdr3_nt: TGTGCCAGCAGCGTAGTTAGTAACACCGGGGAGCTGTTTTTT

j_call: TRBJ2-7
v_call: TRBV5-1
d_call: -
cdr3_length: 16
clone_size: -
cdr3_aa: CASSYTGTGSLYEQYF
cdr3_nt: TGCGCCAGCAGTTACACCGGGACCGGTTCTTTATACGAGCAGTACTTC

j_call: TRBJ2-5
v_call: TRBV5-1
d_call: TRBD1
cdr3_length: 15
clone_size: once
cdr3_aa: CASSLVAAGGETQYF
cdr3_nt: TGCGCCAGCAGCTTGGTGGCGGCAGGGGGTGAGACCCAGTACTTC

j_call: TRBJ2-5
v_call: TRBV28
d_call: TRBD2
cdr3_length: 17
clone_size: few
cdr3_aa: CASSFSGREVGKETQYF
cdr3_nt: TGTGCCAGCAGTTTCTCGGGGCGGGAGGTGGGCAAAGAGACCCAGTACTTC

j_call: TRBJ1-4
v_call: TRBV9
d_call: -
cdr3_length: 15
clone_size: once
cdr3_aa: CASSVRELANEKLFF
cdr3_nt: TGTGCCAGCAGCGTAAGGGAGTTGGCTAATGAAAAACTGTTTTTT

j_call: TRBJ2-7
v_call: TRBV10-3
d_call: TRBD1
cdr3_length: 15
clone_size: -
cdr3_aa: CAISGTGQGINEQYF
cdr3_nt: TGTGCCATCAGTGGAACCGGACAGGGAATCAACGAGCAGTACTTC

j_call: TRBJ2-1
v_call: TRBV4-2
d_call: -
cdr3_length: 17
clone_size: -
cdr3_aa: CASSQLVQTHSYNEQFF
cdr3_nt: TGTGCCAGCAGCCAATTGGTACAGACCCACTCCTACAATGAGCAGTTCTTC

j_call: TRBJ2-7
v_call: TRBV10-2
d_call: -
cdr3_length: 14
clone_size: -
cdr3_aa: CASSEGQRELEQYF
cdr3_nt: TGCGCCAGCAGTGAGGGACAGCGCGAGCTCGAGCAGTACTTC

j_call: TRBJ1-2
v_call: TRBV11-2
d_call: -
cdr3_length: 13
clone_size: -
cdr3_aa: CASSLTVNYGYTF
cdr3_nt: TGTGCCAGCAGCTTGACGGTTAACTATGGCTACACCTTC

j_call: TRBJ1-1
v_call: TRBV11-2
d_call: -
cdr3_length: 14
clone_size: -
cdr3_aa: CASSWGRGGTEAFF
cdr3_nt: TGTGCCAGCAGCTGGGGCAGGGGAGGCACTGAAGCTTTCTTT

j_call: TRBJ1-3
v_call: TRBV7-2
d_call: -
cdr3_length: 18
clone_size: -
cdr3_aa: CASSLASGTAGPGNTIYF
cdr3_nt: TGTGCCAGCAGCTTAGCTTCGGGAACTGCGGGGCCCGGAAACACCATATATTTT

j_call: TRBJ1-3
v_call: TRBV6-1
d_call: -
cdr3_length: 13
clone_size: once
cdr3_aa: CASRDNLRTEIYF
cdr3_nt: TGTGCCAGCAGAGATAATCTACGGACGGAAATATATTTT

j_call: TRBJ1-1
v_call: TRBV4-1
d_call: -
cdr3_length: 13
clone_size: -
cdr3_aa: CASRQGPNTEAFF
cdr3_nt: TGCGCCAGCAGACAAGGACCGAACACTGAAGCTTTCTTT

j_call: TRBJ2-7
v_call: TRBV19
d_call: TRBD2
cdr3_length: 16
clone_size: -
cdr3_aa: CASSMLGGRNPYEQYF
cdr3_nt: TGTGCCAGTAGTATGCTGGGGGGGAGGAATCCCTACGAGCAGTACTTC

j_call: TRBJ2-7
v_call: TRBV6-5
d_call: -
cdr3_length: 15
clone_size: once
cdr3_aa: CASSYSNTGSYEQYF
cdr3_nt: TGTGCCAGCAGTTACTCGAATACAGGCTCCTACGAGCAGTACTTC

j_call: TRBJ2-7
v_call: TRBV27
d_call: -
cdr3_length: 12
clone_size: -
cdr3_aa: CASRTGGYEQYF
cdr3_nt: TGTGCCAGCAGGACAGGCGGCTACGAGCAGTACTTC

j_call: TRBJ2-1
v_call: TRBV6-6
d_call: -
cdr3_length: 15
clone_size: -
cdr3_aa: CASSLNRRKYNEQFF
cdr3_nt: TGTGCCAGCAGCCTGAATCGGCGGAAATACAATGAGCAGTTCTTC

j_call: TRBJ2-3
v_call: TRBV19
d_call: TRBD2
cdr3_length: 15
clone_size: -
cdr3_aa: CASRPSGRRTDTQYF
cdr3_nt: TGTGCCAGTAGGCCTAGCGGGAGGCGCACAGATACGCAGTATTTT

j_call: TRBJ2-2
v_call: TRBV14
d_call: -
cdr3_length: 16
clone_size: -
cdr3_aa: CASSQRGLLEAGELFF
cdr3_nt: TGTGCCAGCAGCCAAAGGGGCCTACTAGAAGCCGGGGAGCTGTTTTTT

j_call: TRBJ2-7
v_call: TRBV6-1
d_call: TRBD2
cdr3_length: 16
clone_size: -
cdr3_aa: CASSEWVTSGSSEQYF
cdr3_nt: TGTGCCAGCAGTGAATGGGTGACTAGCGGGAGTAGCGAGCAGTACTTC

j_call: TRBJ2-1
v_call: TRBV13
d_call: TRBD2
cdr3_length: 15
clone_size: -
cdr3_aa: CASSLWTSGGNEQFF
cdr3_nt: TGTGCCAGCAGCTTATGGACTAGCGGGGGGAATGAGCAGTTCTTC

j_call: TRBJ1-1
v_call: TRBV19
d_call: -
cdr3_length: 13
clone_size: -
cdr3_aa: CASSISVNTEAFF
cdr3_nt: TGTGCCAGTAGTATCTCAGTAAACACTGAAGCTTTCTTT

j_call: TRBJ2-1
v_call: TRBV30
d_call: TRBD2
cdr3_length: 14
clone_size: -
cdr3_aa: CAWRTGGTYNEQFF
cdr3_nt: TGTGCCTGGAGAACGGGAGGTACCTACAATGAGCAGTTCTTC

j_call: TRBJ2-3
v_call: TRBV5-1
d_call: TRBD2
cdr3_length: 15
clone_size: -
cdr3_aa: CASSPNSGRGDTQYF
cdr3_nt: TGCGCCAGCAGCCCAAATAGCGGGAGAGGAGATACGCAGTATTTT

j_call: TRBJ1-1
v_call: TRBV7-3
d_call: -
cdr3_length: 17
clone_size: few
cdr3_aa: CASSLGGGREVGTEAFF
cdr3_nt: TGTGCCAGCAGCTTAGGCGGTGGCAGGGAGGTTGGCACTGAAGCTTTCTTT

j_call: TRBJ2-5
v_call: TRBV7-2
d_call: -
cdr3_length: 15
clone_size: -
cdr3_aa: CASSLDAGVGETQYF
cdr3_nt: TGTGCCAGCAGCTTAGACGCAGGGGTAGGGGAGACCCAGTACTTC

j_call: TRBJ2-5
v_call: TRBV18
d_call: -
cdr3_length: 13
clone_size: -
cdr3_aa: CASSPTPQETQYF
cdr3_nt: TGTGCCAGCTCACCAACACCACAAGAGACCCAGTACTTC